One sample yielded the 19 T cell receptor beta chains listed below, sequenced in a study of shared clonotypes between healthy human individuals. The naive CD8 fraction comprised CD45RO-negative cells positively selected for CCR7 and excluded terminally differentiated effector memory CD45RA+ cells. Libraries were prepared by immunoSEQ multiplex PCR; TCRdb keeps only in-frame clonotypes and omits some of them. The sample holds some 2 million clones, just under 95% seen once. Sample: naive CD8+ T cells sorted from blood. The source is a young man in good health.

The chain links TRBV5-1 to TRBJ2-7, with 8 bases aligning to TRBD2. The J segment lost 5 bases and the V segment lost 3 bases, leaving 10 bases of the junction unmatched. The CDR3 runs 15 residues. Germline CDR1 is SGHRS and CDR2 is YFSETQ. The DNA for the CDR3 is TGCGCCAGCAGCTCCCTTAGCGGGAATTGGGACGAGCAGTACTTC. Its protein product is CASSSLSGNWDEQYF.

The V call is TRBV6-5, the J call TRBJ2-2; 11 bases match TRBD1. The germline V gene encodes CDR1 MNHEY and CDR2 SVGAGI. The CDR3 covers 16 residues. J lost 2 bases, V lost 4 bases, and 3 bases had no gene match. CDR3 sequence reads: CASSSGQGVNTGELFF. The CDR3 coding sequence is TGTGCCAGCAGTTCGGGACAGGGGGTTAACACCGGGGAGCTGTTTTTT.

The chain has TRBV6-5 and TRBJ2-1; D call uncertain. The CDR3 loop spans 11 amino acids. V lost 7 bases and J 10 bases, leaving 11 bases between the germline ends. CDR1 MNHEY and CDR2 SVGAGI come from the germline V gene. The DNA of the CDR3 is TGTGCCAGCAACAACCGACAAGAGCAGTTCTTC. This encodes CASNNRQEQFF.

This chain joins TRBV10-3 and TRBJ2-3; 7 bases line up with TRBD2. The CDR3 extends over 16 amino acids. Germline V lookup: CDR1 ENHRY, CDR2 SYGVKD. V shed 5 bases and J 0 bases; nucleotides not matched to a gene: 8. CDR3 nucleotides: TGTGCCATCAGTCTGGAGCTAGCGGTTAGCACAGATACGCAGTATTTT. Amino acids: CAISLELAVSTDTQYF.

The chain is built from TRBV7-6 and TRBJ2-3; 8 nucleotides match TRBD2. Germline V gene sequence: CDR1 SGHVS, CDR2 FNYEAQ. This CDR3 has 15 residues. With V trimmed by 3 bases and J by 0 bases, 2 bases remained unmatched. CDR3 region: CASSFSGASTDTQYF. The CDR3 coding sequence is TGTGCCAGCAGCTTTAGCGGGGCTAGCACAGATACGCAGTATTTT.

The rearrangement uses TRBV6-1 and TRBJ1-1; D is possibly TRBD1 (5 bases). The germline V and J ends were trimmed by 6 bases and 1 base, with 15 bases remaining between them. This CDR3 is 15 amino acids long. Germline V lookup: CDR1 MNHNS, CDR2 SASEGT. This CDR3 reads CASSQGRMGNTEAFF. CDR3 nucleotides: TGTGCCAGCAGCCAGGGACGGATGGGGAACACTGAAGCTTTCTTT.

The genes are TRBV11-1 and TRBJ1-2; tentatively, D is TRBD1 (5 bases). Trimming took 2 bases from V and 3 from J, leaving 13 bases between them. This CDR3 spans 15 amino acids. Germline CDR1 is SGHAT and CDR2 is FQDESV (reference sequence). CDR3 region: CASSLFQGYDYGYTF. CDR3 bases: TGTGCCAGCAGCTTATTCCAGGGATATGACTATGGCTACACCTTC.

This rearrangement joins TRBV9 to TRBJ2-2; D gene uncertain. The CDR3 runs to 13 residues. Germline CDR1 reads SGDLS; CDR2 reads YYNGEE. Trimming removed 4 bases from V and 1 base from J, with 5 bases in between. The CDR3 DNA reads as TGTGCCAGCAGCTCAGAGAACACCGGGGAGCTGTTTTTT. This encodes CASSSENTGELFF.

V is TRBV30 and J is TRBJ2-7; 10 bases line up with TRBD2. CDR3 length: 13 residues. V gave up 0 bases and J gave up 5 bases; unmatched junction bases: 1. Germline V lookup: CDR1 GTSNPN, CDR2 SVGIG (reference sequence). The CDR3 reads CAWSVTSGNEQYF. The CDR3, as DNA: TGTGCCTGGAGTGTAACTAGCGGGAACGAGCAGTACTTC. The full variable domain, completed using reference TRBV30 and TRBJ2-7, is SQTIHQWPATLVQPVGSPLSLECTVEGTSNPNLYWYRQAAGRGLQLLFYSVGIGQISSEVPQNLSASRPQDRQFILSSKKLLLSDSGFYLCAWSVTSGNEQYFGPGTRLTVT.

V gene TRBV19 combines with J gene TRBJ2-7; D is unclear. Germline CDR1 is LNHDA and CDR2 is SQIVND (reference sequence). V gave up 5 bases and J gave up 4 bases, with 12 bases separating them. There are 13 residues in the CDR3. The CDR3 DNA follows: TGTGCCAGTAGTCTTGGACCGATATACGAGCAGTACTTC. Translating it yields CASSLGPIYEQYF. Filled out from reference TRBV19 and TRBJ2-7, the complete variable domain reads DGGITQSPKYLFRKEGQNVTLSCEQNLNHDAMYWYRQDPGQGLRLIYYSQIVNDFQKGDIAEGYSVSREKKESFPLTVTSAQKNPTAFYLCASSLGPIYEQYFGPGTRLTVT.

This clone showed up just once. The CDR3 loop is CASRVPGNQPQHF. The CDR3 DNA reads TGTGCCAGTAGAGTCCCTGGAAATCAGCCCCAGCATTTT. This chain joins TRBV19 and TRBJ1-5; D call uncertain. This CDR3 comprises 13 residues. Germline-derived CDR1 and CDR2 are LNHDA and SQIVND (reference sequence). V lost 6 bases, J lost 4 bases, and 10 bases lay in between. Using reference TRBV19 and TRBJ1-5 for the parts outside the CDR3, the full variable domain is DGGITQSPKYLFRKEGQNVTLSCEQNLNHDAMYWYRQDPGQGLRLIYYSQIVNDFQKGDIAEGYSVSREKKESFPLTVTSAQKNPTAFYLCASRVPGNQPQHFGDGTRLSIL.

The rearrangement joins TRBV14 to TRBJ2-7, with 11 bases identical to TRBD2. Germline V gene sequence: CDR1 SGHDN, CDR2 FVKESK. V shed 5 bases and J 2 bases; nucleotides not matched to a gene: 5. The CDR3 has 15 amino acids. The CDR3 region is CASSYGTSGAYEQYF. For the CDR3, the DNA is TGTGCCAGCAGCTACGGGACTAGCGGAGCCTACGAGCAGTACTTC.

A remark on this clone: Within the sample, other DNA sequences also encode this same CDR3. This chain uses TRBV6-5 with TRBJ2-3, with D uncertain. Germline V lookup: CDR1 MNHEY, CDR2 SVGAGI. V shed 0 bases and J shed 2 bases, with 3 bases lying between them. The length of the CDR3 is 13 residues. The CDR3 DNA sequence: TGTGCCAGCAGTTACTCACCCACAGATACGCAGTATTTT. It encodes CASSYSPTDTQYF.

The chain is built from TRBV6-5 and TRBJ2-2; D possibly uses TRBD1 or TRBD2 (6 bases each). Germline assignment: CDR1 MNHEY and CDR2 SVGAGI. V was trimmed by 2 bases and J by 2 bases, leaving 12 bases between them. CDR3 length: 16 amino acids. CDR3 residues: CASSYDSGGNTGELFF. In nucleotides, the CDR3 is TGTGCCAGCAGTTACGACTCCGGGGGCAACACCGGGGAGCTGTTTTTT.

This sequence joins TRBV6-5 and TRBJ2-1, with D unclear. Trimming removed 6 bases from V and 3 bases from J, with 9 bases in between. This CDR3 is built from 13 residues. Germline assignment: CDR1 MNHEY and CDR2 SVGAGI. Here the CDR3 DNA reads TGTGCCAGCAGGTTCGGGCACTACAATGAGCAGTTCTTC. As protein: CASRFGHYNEQFF.

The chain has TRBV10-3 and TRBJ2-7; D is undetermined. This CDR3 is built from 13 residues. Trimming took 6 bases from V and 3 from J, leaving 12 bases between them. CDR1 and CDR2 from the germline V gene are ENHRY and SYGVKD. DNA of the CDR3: TGTGCCATCAGCGACGGGTCTGACTACGAGCAGTACTTC. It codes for CAISDGSDYEQYF.

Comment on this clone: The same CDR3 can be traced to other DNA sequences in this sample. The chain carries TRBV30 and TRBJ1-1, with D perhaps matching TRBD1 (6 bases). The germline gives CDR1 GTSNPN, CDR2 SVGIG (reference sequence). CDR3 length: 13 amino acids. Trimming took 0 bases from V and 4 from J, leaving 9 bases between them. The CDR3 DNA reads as TGTGCCTGGAGTGTACAGGGTAGCACTGAAGCTTTCTTT. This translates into CAWSVQGSTEAFF.

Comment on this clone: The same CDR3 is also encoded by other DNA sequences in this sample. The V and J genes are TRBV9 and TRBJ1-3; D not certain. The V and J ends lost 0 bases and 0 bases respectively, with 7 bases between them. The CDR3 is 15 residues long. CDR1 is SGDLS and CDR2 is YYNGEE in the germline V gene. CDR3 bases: TGTGCCAGCAGCGTAGTGGGATCCTCTGGAAACACCATATATTTT. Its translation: CASSVVGSSGNTIYF.

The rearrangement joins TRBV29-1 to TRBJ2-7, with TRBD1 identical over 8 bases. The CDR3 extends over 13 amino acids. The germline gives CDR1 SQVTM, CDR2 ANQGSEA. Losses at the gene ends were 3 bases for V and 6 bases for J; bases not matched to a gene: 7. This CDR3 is CSVDSGTGSEQYF. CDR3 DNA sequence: TGCAGCGTTGACTCCGGGACAGGAAGCGAGCAGTACTTC.